The subject of this entry is one T cell receptor (beta chain). This entry is derived from a study of cytomegalovirus exposure and HLA in healthy donors. Whole-study context: The approximately 120 validation repertoires, a later analysis reported, used the same platform as the approximately 650 first-cohort repertoires.

The assay was immunoSEQ multiplex PCR, and TCRdb's table has in-frame clones only and misses some. The profile shows 90,000 to 150,000 clones, 88% of them singletons. The germline CDR1 and CDR2 sequences are SGHRS and YFSETQ. The CDR3 spans 15 residues. Trimming cost V 0 bases and J 7 bases; bases outside gene matches: 2. Material for sequencing was PBMCs. J is TRBJ1-6 and V is TRBV5-1, with 9 bases that match TRBD1. This TCR was recovered from a woman between 18 and 29 years old in good health and CMV-seropositive. This CDR3 reads CASSLEGTGNSPLHF. The DNA of the CDR3 is TGCGCCAGCAGCTTGGAGGGGACAGGGAATTCACCCCTCCACTTT.